These 18 T cell receptor beta chains share one sample of origin, sequenced in a study of molecular identifiers for immune sequencing clone quantification. TCRdb re-analysed the PCR reads in MiXCR, keeping a single row per CDR3 protein. The data show some 93,000 distinct CDR3 sequences, over 20% seen once. Input material: naive CD8+ T cells from blood, with Jurkat cell RNA spiked in. Subset noted: FACS-sorted CD8+CD4-CCR7+CD45RA+ naive T cells. The source of these receptors is a human donor in good health. Some libraries in this study had Jurkat cell RNA spiked in.

A note on this clonotype: This may come from a read error, since a much larger clone is one base off. The rearrangement links TRBV19 to TRBJ2-7; TRBD2 is a possible D gene (6 bases). V dropped 3 bases and J dropped 2 bases, with 14 bases sitting between them. The CDR3 contains 15 residues. The germline V gene has CDR1 LNHDA and CDR2 SQIVND (reference sequence). CDR3 sequence: CASSIAAEGTYEQYF. CDR3 DNA: TGTGCCAGTAGTATTGCAGCGGAGGGGACCTACGAGCAGTACTTC.

This clonotype appeared a few times. V gene TRBV9 combines with J gene TRBJ2-2; D perhaps matches TRBD2 (7 bases). With 4 bases removed from V and 6 bases from J, the gap between germline ends came to 28 bases. Germline lookup yields CDR1 SGDLS and CDR2 YYNGEE. The CDR3 loop spans 19 amino acids. CDR3 coding DNA: TGTGCCAGCAGCCCGTCTACGGGGGGCGGGACCCCCCTCCCCGGGGAGCTGTTTTTT. It specifies CASSPSTGGGTPLPGELFF. Complete variable domain (other parts from reference TRBV9 and TRBJ2-2): DSGVTQTPKHLITATGQRVTLRCSPRSGDLSVYWYQQSLDQGLQFLIQYYNGEERAKGNILERFSAQQFPDLHSELNLSSLELGDSALYFCASSPSTGGGTPLPGELFFGEGSRLTVL.

This clonotype was detected ten times or more. V gene TRBV7-9 combines with J gene TRBJ1-5; D uncertain. Trimming cost V 4 bases and J 2 bases, with 12 bases left between them. CDR1 and CDR2 (germline): SEHNR, FQNEAQ (reference sequence). The length of the CDR3 is 15 residues. CDR3 coding DNA: TGTGCCAGCAGCTCTGGGGTGTATGGCAATCAGCCCCAGCATTTT. Translation gives CASSSGVYGNQPQHF.

This clonotype showed up just a few times. A much larger clone sits a single nucleotide away, making a read error possible. The chain uses TRBV4-3 and TRBJ2-7; D may be TRBD1 or TRBD2 (6 bases each). Germline V gene data show CDR1 as LGHNA and CDR2 as YSLEER. With 3 bases removed from V and 9 bases from J, the gap between germline ends came to 18 bases. The CDR3 loop spans 14 amino acids. This CDR3 reads CASSQAWGLSGQYF. The DNA of the CDR3 is TGCGCCAGCAGCCAGGCCTGGGGGCTTAGCGGGCAGTACTTC.

This clonotype was observed a few times. The chain employs TRBV11-2 and TRBJ2-3; D gene unclear. Between the trimmed V and J ends, which lost 3 bases and 1 base, there was a span of 5 bases. Germline values: CDR1 SGHAT, CDR2 FQNNGV. This CDR3 comprises 13 residues. DNA of the CDR3: TGTGCCAGCAGCTTTAAGGGCACAGATACGCAGTATTTT. Residues: CASSFKGTDTQYF.

This clonotype has a count of ten or more. CDR3 sequence: CASSLVLMLGNQPQHF. The CDR3 DNA reads TGTGCCAGCAGCTTAGTTCTGATGTTAGGCAATCAGCCCCAGCATTTT. The chain has TRBV7-2 and TRBJ1-5; D not resolved. There are 16 residues in the CDR3. The V and J ends lost 1 base and 2 bases respectively, with 12 bases between them. Germline CDR1 SGHTA, CDR2 FQGNSA.

The V and J genes are TRBV28 and TRBJ2-7; 9 bases match TRBD1. V dropped 4 bases and J dropped 4; count of bases not matched to a gene: 5. CDR1 is MDHEN and CDR2 is SYDVKM in the germline V gene. The CDR3 length is 14 residues. CDR3: CASSSHRGLYEQYF. The DNA of the CDR3 is TGTGCCAGCAGTTCGCACAGGGGGCTTTACGAGCAGTACTTC.

This clonotype has more than one count but fewer than ten. This may stem from a read error, because a much larger clone lies one nucleotide away. The J gene is TRBJ2-1, the V gene TRBV7-2; D remains ambiguous. CDR3 length: 16 residues. In germline, CDR1 is SGHTA, CDR2 FQGNSA. Trimming took 7 bases from V and 6 from J, leaving 22 bases between them. The CDR3 DNA is TGTGCCAGCAACTACCCGTTAGGGCTCAAACCCAATGAGCAGTTCTTC. Its translation is CASNYPLGLKPNEQFF.

The J gene is TRBJ2-1, the V gene TRBV11-1; 7 nucleotides line up with TRBD2. The germline CDR1 and CDR2 sequences are SGHAT and FQDESV (reference sequence). Trimming removed 5 bases from V and 2 bases from J; junction bases left unmatched: 9. This CDR3 is 16 amino acids long. The CDR3 DNA reads TGTGCCAGCAGCCCCACGCTAGCGGTCCCCTACAATGAGCAGTTCTTC. This encodes CASSPTLAVPYNEQFF.

There are many counts of this clonotype. V gene TRBV28 combines with J gene TRBJ2-7; perhaps TRBD1 as D (6 bases). Per germline, CDR1 MDHEN and CDR2 SYDVKM. There are 14 residues in the CDR3. Trimming took 6 bases from V and 1 from J, leaving 13 bases between them. CDR3 residues: CASSPLGQSYEQYF. The CDR3 DNA reads TGTGCCAGCAGCCCTCTCGGACAGTCCTACGAGCAGTACTTC.

This clonotype was observed a few times. The V and J genes are TRBV29-1 and TRBJ2-7; TRBD1 is a possible D gene (5 bases). Germline V gene data show CDR1 as SQVTM and CDR2 as ANQGSEA. V dropped 4 bases and J dropped 5 bases, with 18 bases sitting between them. The CDR3 loop spans 14 amino acids. CDR3 sequence (DNA): TGCAGCGTTGGGGGCCTCGGGCAGGGCAACGAGCAGTACTTC. Residues: CSVGGLGQGNEQYF.

Of note for this clonotype: A much larger clone lies one base from this, so it may be a read error. This sequence joins TRBV11-2 and TRBJ2-7; D possibly corresponds to TRBD2 (6 bases). Germline values: CDR1 SGHAT, CDR2 FQNNGV. CDR3 length: 12 residues. CDR3 loop: CASSLGRYEQHF. Written as DNA, the CDR3 is TGTGCCAGCAGCCTTGGGAGGTACGAGCAGCACTTC.

In the case of this clonotype: This may be a read error: a much more frequent sequence differs by one nucleotide. The chain carries TRBV4-3 and TRBJ1-3, with 8 positions matching TRBD1. Germline loops: CDR1 LGHNA, CDR2 YSLEER. With 4 bases clipped from V and 3 bases from J, the junction kept 5 bases outside the gene matches. The CDR3 has 15 residues. DNA for the CDR3: TGCGCCAGCAGCCCGGACAGGGTGGATGGAAACACCATATATTTT. Protein: CASSPDRVDGNTIYF.

Many counts were recorded for this clonotype. The rearrangement joins TRBV6-5 to TRBJ2-7; no clear D. V was clipped by 6 bases and J by 5 bases, with 8 bases between them. The germline CDR1 and CDR2 sequences are MNHEY and SVGAGI. The CDR3 is 11 amino acids. The CDR3 nucleotides read TGTGCCAGCAGCTGGGCGGACGAGCAGTACTTC. This encodes CASSWADEQYF.

This clonotype is a singleton in its sample. This chain joins TRBV27 and TRBJ2-7, with 8 bases aligning to TRBD2. V lost 5 bases, J lost 7 bases, and 4 bases stayed unmatched. Germline CDR1 and CDR2: MNHEY and SMNVEV (reference sequence). The CDR3 runs 12 residues. This CDR3 is CASSTSGGEQYF. As DNA, the CDR3 is TGTGCCAGCAGTACTAGCGGTGGGGAGCAGTACTTC.

This clonotype was found many times. This chain uses TRBV13 with TRBJ2-3; perhaps TRBD2 as D (5 bases). V lost 7 bases, J lost 2 bases, and 19 bases lay in between. Germline V CDR1 and CDR2: PRHDT, FYEKMQ (reference sequence). The CDR3 covers 16 residues. CDR3 nucleotides: TGTGCCAGCACCGCTTATTCTTACCGGGACACAGATACGCAGTATTTT. This translates into CASTAYSYRDTDTQYF.

This clonotype was counted only a few times. The V gene is TRBV27, the J gene TRBJ2-7; TRBD1 is a possible D gene (6 bases). The CDR3 is 15 residues long. V lost 6 bases and J 7 bases, leaving 22 bases between the germline ends. Germline V gives CDR1 MNHEY, CDR2 SMNVEV (reference sequence). CDR3 bases: TGTGCCAGCAGCGCTACACCCACAGGGCTTGGGGAGCAGTACTTC. Amino acid sequence: CASSATPTGLGEQYF.

The table lists this clonotype with many counts. The rearrangement uses TRBV6-2 or TRBV6-3 and TRBJ2-7; possible D gene TRBD2, 6 bases. Germline CDR1 MNHEY, CDR2 SVGEGT. This CDR3 region has 15 residues. V lost 6 bases, J lost 3 bases, and 18 bases lay in between. In DNA form, the CDR3 reads TGTGCCAGCAGACCCGAGGGACTGCATAACTACGAGCAGTACTTC. It encodes CASRPEGLHNYEQYF.